Shown below are 12 T cell receptor beta chains from a single sample sequenced in a study of T cell clonotyping in hematopoietic cell transplantation. Generated by immunoSEQ multiplex PCR, the TCRdb table keeps only in-frame clones and is missing some. The sample has roughly 4,500 clones; roughly 20% are singletons. Sequenced here: PBMCs, sampled 180 days after allogeneic stem cell transplant. All receptors come from a young adult male patient who had an allogeneic stem cell transplant, so the T cells may come from the graft donor. Some clones in this sample may be carry-over from other donors' samples.

As DNA, the CDR3 is TGTGCCTGGAGTGTAGATGACGCACAACAGGGCGGCAATCAGCCCCAGCATTTT. Translation gives CAWSVDDAQQGGNQPQHF. The genes are TRBV30 and TRBJ1-5; TRBD1 is a possible D gene (6 bases). The CDR3 is made up of 18 amino acids. Trimming took 0 bases from V and 2 from J, leaving 20 bases between them. Germline CDR1 reads GTSNPN; CDR2 reads SVGIG (reference sequence).

This clone was counted only a few times. The CDR3 spells CASRQRTEYSPLHF. Here the CDR3 DNA reads TGTGCCAGCAGGCAAAGGACAGAGTATTCACCCCTCCACTTT. V is TRBV2 and J is TRBJ1-6, with a weak D call TRBD1 (6 bases). The V gene lost 6 bases and the J gene lost 8 bases, with 14 bases spanning the gap. The CDR3 loop spans 14 amino acids. Germline CDR1 is SNHLY and CDR2 is FYNNEI.

This clone came up a few times. V usage is TRBV30 and J usage is TRBJ2-7; perhaps D is TRBD1 or TRBD2 (5 bases each). Trimming cost V 0 bases and J 3 bases, with 9 bases left between them. Looked up from germline, CDR1 is GTSNPN and CDR2 is SVGIG (reference sequence). This CDR3 spans 13 amino acids. The CDR3, as DNA: TGTGCCTGGAGTGTAGGGACCATCTACGAGCAGTACTTC. It is translated as CAWSVGTIYEQYF. The full variable domain, completed using reference TRBV30 and TRBJ2-7, is SQTIHQWPATLVQPVGSPLSLECTVEGTSNPNLYWYRQAAGRGLQLLFYSVGIGQISSEVPQNLSASRPQDRQFILSSKKLLLSDSGFYLCAWSVGTIYEQYFGPGTRLTVT.

The chain couples TRBV5-6 to TRBJ2-7; D unresolved. CDR1 SGHDT and CDR2 YYEEEE come from the germline V gene. This CDR3 is 11 amino acids long. V lost 2 bases and J lost 6, with 6 bases in between. In DNA, the CDR3 is TGTGCCAGCAGCTTCTTGGGCGAGCAGTACTTC. Protein sequence: CASSFLGEQYF. The full variable domain, with the rest looked up from reference TRBV5-6 and TRBJ2-7, is DAGVTQSPTHLIKTRGQQVTLRCSPKSGHDTVSWYQQALGQGPQFIFQYYEEEERQRGNFPDRFSGHQFPNYSSELNVNALLLGDSALYLCASSFLGEQYFGPGTRLTVT.

This clone was seen only a few times. This chain connects TRBV19 to TRBJ2-5; 8 nucleotides agree with TRBD2. V was clipped by 10 bases and J by 5 bases; unmatched bases: 6. Germline loops: CDR1 LNHDA, CDR2 SQIVND (reference sequence). The CDR3 totals 12 residues. Here the CDR3 reads CATTAGGETQYF. CDR3 bases: TGTGCCACGACGGCGGGGGGTGAGACCCAGTACTTC.

This clone was seen a few times. V gene TRBV28 combines with J gene TRBJ1-5, with D unclear. CDR1 and CDR2 from the germline V gene are MDHEN and SYDVKM. The V end was cut by 4 bases, the J end by 0 bases, with 10 bases between. The CDR3 totals 15 residues. CDR3 sequence reads: CASSSVSPSNQPQHF. Here the CDR3 DNA reads TGTGCCAGCAGTTCGGTCAGTCCTAGCAATCAGCCCCAGCATTTT.

The chain employs TRBV29-1 and TRBJ2-7; 7 nucleotides agree with TRBD1. CDR1 is SQVTM and CDR2 is ANQGSEA in the germline V gene. The CDR3 runs to 12 residues. Trimming removed 6 bases from V and 5 bases from J; junction bases left unmatched: 7. This CDR3 is CSVGPGTDEQYF. CDR3 sequence (DNA): TGCAGCGTCGGCCCCGGGACAGACGAGCAGTACTTC.

The chain uses TRBV30 and TRBJ1-5; perhaps TRBD1 as D (5 bases). Germline CDR1 and CDR2: GTSNPN and SVGIG (reference sequence). This CDR3 is 13 amino acids long. Trimming left V 1 base short and J 5 bases short, with 9 bases between. The CDR3 region has the DNA TGTGCCTGGAGTGCTGACAGAGATCAGCCCCAGCATTTT. Residues: CAWSADRDQPQHF.

Only a few counts were recorded for this clone. This chain links TRBV27 with TRBJ2-7; TRBD1 or TRBD2 may be the D gene (5 bases each). The CDR3 contains 14 residues. V lost 6 bases to trimming and J lost 7 bases, with 19 bases between them. Germline CDR1 is MNHEY and CDR2 is SMNVEV (reference sequence). The CDR3: CASSQPGPPWEQYF. CDR3 DNA sequence: TGTGCCAGCAGCCAACCGGGACCCCCCTGGGAGCAGTACTTC.

The chain carries TRBV2 and TRBJ1-6, with D possibly matching TRBD1 (5 bases). Germline values: CDR1 SNHLY, CDR2 FYNNEI. V lost 6 bases and J lost 7, with 10 bases in between. The CDR3 contains 13 residues. CDR3 residues: CASRTTANSPLHF. The DNA of the CDR3 is TGTGCCAGCAGAACGACAGCCAATTCACCCCTCCACTTT.

This clone has a handful of counts. V is TRBV5-6 and J is TRBJ2-7; no definite D call. V was clipped by 0 bases and J by 1 base, with 5 bases between them. Germline values: CDR1 SGHDT, CDR2 YYEEEE. The CDR3 is 13 residues long. The CDR3 nucleotides are TGTGCCAGCAGCTTGGCCAGATCCTACGAGCAGTACTTC. It encodes CASSLARSYEQYF. Using reference TRBV5-6 and TRBJ2-7 for the parts outside the CDR3, the full variable domain is DAGVTQSPTHLIKTRGQQVTLRCSPKSGHDTVSWYQQALGQGPQFIFQYYEEEERQRGNFPDRFSGHQFPNYSSELNVNALLLGDSALYLCASSLARSYEQYFGPGTRLTVT.

Concerning this clone itself: Its ends do not fully match the called genes, so a read error is possible. This sequence joins TRBV29-1 and TRBJ2-7; 9 bases match TRBD2. CDR1 is SQVTM, CDR2 ANQGSEA, per germline. The CDR3 covers 14 residues. The CDR3 bases are TGCAGCGTTGGGACTAGCGCGACCGGCATAGGAAATCACTTC. Its protein product is CSVGTSATGIGNHF.